A single sample is the source of the 23 T cell receptor beta chains below, sequenced in a study of vaccination effects on CD4 cells after COVID-19. Before sequencing took place, the ViraFEST assay used viral peptide pools to expand antigen-specific CD4+ T cells. After more than 8 days in culture, the CD4+ T cells were isolated. Nucleocapsid antibodies stayed negative before and after vaccination, showing no earlier SARS-CoV-2 infection. Their antigen targets remain unknown. The method was immunoSEQ multiplex PCR; TCRdb's version includes in-frame clones alone and lacks a portion of them. The sample includes approximately 40,000 clones, around 70% seen only once; the top ten take 20% to 25%. This specimen was CD4+ T cells from PBMCs cultured with SARS-CoV-2 spike peptides, taken before COVID-19 vaccination. These receptors came from a human donor who received a COVID-19 vaccine.

This clone was counted a single time. The gene calls are TRBV5-1 and TRBJ2-7, with D tentatively TRBD2 (5 bases). Germline CDR1 and CDR2: SGHRS and YFSETQ. The CDR3 consists of 13 residues. V lost 3 bases and J 12 bases, leaving 19 bases between the germline ends. CDR3 sequence reads: CASSSRGADRGYF. DNA for the CDR3: TGCGCCAGCAGCTCCCGAGGAGCGGATAGAGGGTACTTC.

The chain is built from TRBV27 and TRBJ2-7, with 7 bases aligning to TRBD2. Germline CDR1 reads MNHEY; CDR2 reads SMNVEV (reference sequence). V shed 0 bases and J 6 bases; nucleotides not matched to a gene: 8. The CDR3 sequence is 15 residues long. The CDR3 DNA is TGTGCCAGCAGTTTATCGGCGGGAGTGGCGGGCGAGCAGTACTTC. Amino acids: CASSLSAGVAGEQYF.

The V gene is TRBV18, the J gene TRBJ1-1, with a weak D call TRBD1 (5 bases). Trimming took 6 bases from V and 5 from J, leaving 10 bases between them. Germline V gene sequence: CDR1 KGHSH, CDR2 LQKENI. The CDR3 loop spans 12 amino acids. The CDR3: CASSRGGTEAFF. The CDR3 bases are TGTGCCAGCTCGCGCGGGGGAACTGAAGCTTTCTTT.

This chain links TRBV6-5 with TRBJ1-1; D is ambiguous. Germline V gene sequence: CDR1 MNHEY, CDR2 SVGAGI. The CDR3 has 13 amino acids. V lost 7 bases, J lost 1 base, and 10 bases lay in between. The CDR3 sequence is CASTPGQNTEAFF. Written as DNA, the CDR3 is TGTGCCAGCACTCCTGGGCAGAACACTGAAGCTTTCTTT.

The V and J genes are TRBV7-2 and TRBJ2-5, with 11 bases that match TRBD2. The CDR3 covers 14 residues. The V and J ends lost 5 bases and 7 bases, in that order; junction bases with no gene match: 6. Germline V gene lookup returns CDR1 SGHTA and CDR2 FQGNSA. The CDR3 here is CASSLLAGEATQYF. Written as DNA, the CDR3 is TGTGCCAGCAGCCTACTAGCGGGAGAGGCGACCCAGTACTTC.

The J gene is TRBJ1-3, the V gene TRBV19; D gene uncertain. CDR3 length equals 15 residues. Germline CDR1 and CDR2: LNHDA and SQIVND (reference sequence). V dropped 3 bases and J dropped 2 bases, with 11 bases sitting between them. The CDR3 nucleotides are TGTGCCAGTAGTATCGAAGGCAGAACTGGAAACACCATATATTTT. Translated, it gives CASSIEGRTGNTIYF. The full variable domain, completed using reference TRBV19 and TRBJ1-3, is DGGITQSPKYLFRKEGQNVTLSCEQNLNHDAMYWYRQDPGQGLRLIYYSQIVNDFQKGDIAEGYSVSREKKESFPLTVTSAQKNPTAFYLCASSIEGRTGNTIYFGEGSWLTVV.

The CDR3 region is CASSYDQLSGANVLTF. Written as DNA, the CDR3 is TGTGCCAGCAGTTACGACCAACTCTCTGGGGCCAACGTCCTGACTTTC. J is TRBJ2-6 and V is TRBV6-6; D remains ambiguous. The CDR3 is 16 amino acids. The germline gives CDR1 MNHNY, CDR2 SVGAGI (reference sequence). V lost 2 bases, J lost 0 bases, and 8 bases lay in between.

CDR3 sequence reads: CASSYTVEGYGYTF. In nucleotides, the CDR3 is TGTGCCAGCAGCTACACTGTAGAGGGATATGGCTACACCTTC. The V gene is TRBV5-5, the J gene TRBJ1-2, with D unresolved. The CDR3 runs to 14 residues. V lost 3 bases, J lost 5 bases, and 14 bases lay in between. Germline CDR1 is SGHKS and CDR2 is YYEKEE (reference sequence).

The rearrangement joins TRBV5-1 to TRBJ2-7, with a tentative D call TRBD1 (5 bases). The germline CDR1 and CDR2 sequences are SGHRS and YFSETQ. V was clipped by 2 bases and J by 0 bases, with 6 bases between them. The CDR3 has 13 amino acids. The CDR3 sequence is CASSFDSSYEQYF. DNA for the CDR3: TGCGCCAGCAGCTTTGACAGCTCCTACGAGCAGTACTTC.

V usage is TRBV11-2 and J usage is TRBJ2-5; D is possibly TRBD2 (5 bases). The germline CDR1 and CDR2 sequences are SGHAT and FQNNGV. This CDR3 is built from 14 residues. V lost 3 bases and J lost 2, with 10 bases in between. The CDR3 loop reads CASSLEAAQETQYF. In DNA form, the CDR3 reads TGTGCCAGCAGCTTGGAGGCAGCGCAAGAGACCCAGTACTTC.

The chain couples TRBV19 to TRBJ2-5, with TRBD1 matching 11 bases. The CDR3 runs to 15 residues. The V and J ends lost 6 bases and 5 bases, in that order; junction bases with no gene match: 8. Germline CDR1 is LNHDA and CDR2 is SQIVND (reference sequence). The CDR3 coding sequence is TGTGCCAGTAGGGGAGGACAGGGGGCGCGGGAGACCCAGTACTTC. Amino acids: CASRGGQGARETQYF.

This chain joins TRBV2 and TRBJ1-5, with 7 bases lining up with TRBD1. The J segment lost 5 bases and the V segment lost 6 bases, leaving 7 bases of the junction unmatched. The CDR3 spans 14 residues. Per germline, CDR1 SNHLY and CDR2 FYNNEI. This chain's CDR3 is CASSPRRGDQPQHF. The CDR3 DNA follows: TGTGCCAGCAGCCCCCGCAGGGGGGATCAGCCCCAGCATTTT. Complete variable domain (other parts from reference TRBV2 and TRBJ1-5): EPEVTQTPSHQVTQMGQEVILRCVPISNHLYFYWYRQILGQKVEFLVSFYNNEISEKSEIFDDQFSVERPDGSNFTLKIRSTKLEDSAMYFCASSPRRGDQPQHFGDGTRLSIL.

The chain couples TRBV30 to TRBJ1-1; D is uncertain. V was cut by 3 bases and J by 2 bases, with 13 bases left in between. The CDR3 loop spans 14 amino acids. Germline lookup yields CDR1 GTSNPN and CDR2 SVGIG (reference sequence). CDR3 sequence reads: CAWRSGILNTEAFF. The CDR3 DNA follows: TGTGCCTGGAGAAGTGGCATCCTTAACACTGAAGCTTTCTTT.

The CDR3 loop reads CASSQEAREANYGYTF. The CDR3 nucleotides read TGCGCCAGCAGCCAAGAGGCTAGGGAGGCTAACTATGGCTACACCTTC. The genes are TRBV4-3 and TRBJ1-2; no clear D. V shed 0 bases and J shed 0 bases, with 11 bases lying between them. CDR3 length: 16 residues. Germline CDR1 reads LGHNA; CDR2 reads YSLEER.

This clone was seen only a few times. The CDR3 reads CASSQILYLGAGTGELFF. The CDR3 DNA reads as TGTGCCAGCAGCCAAATTCTGTATTTGGGAGCCGGGACCGGGGAGCTGTTTTTT. This rearrangement joins TRBV4-2 to TRBJ2-2; possible D gene TRBD2, 5 bases. Germline CDR1 reads LGHNA; CDR2 reads YNFKEQ. This CDR3 contains 18 residues. With 2 bases removed from V and 5 bases from J, the gap between germline ends came to 21 bases.

This clone was picked up a small number of times. V usage is TRBV2 and J usage is TRBJ2-7, with D perhaps matching TRBD2 (6 bases). The CDR3 is 15 amino acids. Germline V gives CDR1 SNHLY, CDR2 FYNNEI. V was shortened by 7 bases and J by 5 bases, with 21 bases between the two germline ends. CDR3 loop: CASKLEGGSGNEQYF. In DNA, the CDR3 is TGTGCCAGCAAGCTGGAGGGTGGATCCGGTAACGAGCAGTACTTC.

The genes are TRBV7-3 and TRBJ2-2, with 7 bases that match TRBD2. The junction had 7 bases not matched to a gene; V was cut back by 6 bases and J by 0 bases. This CDR3 contains 16 residues. CDR1 SGHTA and CDR2 FQGTGA come from the germline V gene. The CDR3 loop reads CASRRSAGANTGELFF. The CDR3 DNA follows: TGTGCCAGCAGGCGAAGTGCGGGAGCGAACACCGGGGAGCTGTTTTTT.

The chain's CDR3 is CASSQSFGAAQYF. CDR3 bases: TGCGCCAGCAGTCAATCCTTTGGGGCAGCGCAGTACTTC. V usage is TRBV23-1 and J usage is TRBJ2-7; D is possibly TRBD1 (5 bases). TRBV23-1 is an open reading frame, and its role is uncertain. The CDR3 spans 13 residues. V lost 0 bases and J lost 9, with 12 bases in between.

The chain joins TRBV7-2 to TRBJ1-2; 7 bases map to TRBD1. Germline V gene data show CDR1 as SGHTA and CDR2 as FQGNSA. The CDR3 totals 18 residues. Losses at the gene ends were 2 bases for V and 0 bases for J; bases not matched to a gene: 12. This CDR3 is CASSLNPGQHLTNYGYTF. Here the CDR3 DNA reads TGTGCCAGCAGCTTAAACCCGGGACAGCACCTTACTAACTATGGCTACACCTTC.

This clone appeared a few times. J is TRBJ2-7 and V is TRBV29-1, with 7 bases fitting TRBD2. After removal of 3 bases from V and 1 base from J, the junction contained 0 bases not matched to a gene. This CDR3 contains 12 residues. Germline V gene sequence: CDR1 SQVTM, CDR2 ANQGSEA. The CDR3 loop reads CSVDGGSYEQYF. For the CDR3, the DNA is TGCAGCGTTGACGGGGGGTCCTACGAGCAGTACTTC.

This clone was counted between two and nine times. The V gene is TRBV19, the J gene TRBJ1-1; a possible D gene is TRBD1 (6 bases). The germline CDR1 and CDR2 sequences are LNHDA and SQIVND (reference sequence). The CDR3 consists of 13 residues. Trimming stripped 3 bases from V and 3 bases from J, with 8 bases between. The CDR3 here is CASSIRTDTEAFF. CDR3 sequence (DNA): TGTGCCAGTAGTATTAGGACAGACACTGAAGCTTTCTTT.

The chain joins TRBV5-4 to TRBJ1-2; 7 bases agree with TRBD1. The CDR3 consists of 14 residues. Germline CDR1 and CDR2: SGHNT and YYREEE (reference sequence). V trimming: 2 bases; J trimming: 2 bases; junction bases outside the gene matches: 3. The CDR3 DNA follows: TGTGCCAGCAGCTTACAGGGGACCAACTATGGCTACACCTTC. Translated, it gives CASSLQGTNYGYTF.

This rearrangement joins TRBV18 to TRBJ2-1, with D maybe TRBD2 (6 bases). Trimming stripped 3 bases from V and 6 bases from J, with 15 bases between. The germline gives CDR1 KGHSH, CDR2 LQKENI. This CDR3 contains 15 residues. The CDR3 here is CASSPNLGRSNEQFF. The CDR3 DNA follows: TGTGCCAGCTCACCTAACCTTGGGAGGTCCAATGAGCAGTTCTTC.